What follows are 3 T cell receptor beta chains derived from one specimen sequenced in a study of PD-1 blockade in classical Hodgkin lymphoma. Every patient had relapsed following autologous stem cell transplantation, and cohorts differed in brentuximab vedotin exposure. Libraries were prepared by immunoSEQ multiplex PCR; TCRdb keeps only in-frame clonotypes and omits some of them. Of almost 100,000 clones in the sample, roughly 90% were seen once. The material was peripheral blood mononuclear cells (PBMCs), obtained at baseline. The receptors were sampled from a human donor with classical Hodgkin lymphoma.

V is TRBV5-6 and J is TRBJ2-1; 7 bases match TRBD2. The CDR3 loop spans 16 amino acids. Per the germline V gene, CDR1 is SGHDT and CDR2 is YYEEEE. The ends lost 4 bases at V and 0 bases at J; junction bases unmatched: 7. Here the CDR3 DNA reads TGTGCCAGCAGCGAGCAAACTAGCGACTCCTACAATGAGCAGTTCTTC. It translates to CASSEQTSDSYNEQFF. Supplemented by reference TRBV5-6 and TRBJ2-1, the full variable domain reads DAGVTQSPTHLIKTRGQQVTLRCSPKSGHDTVSWYQQALGQGPQFIFQYYEEEERQRGNFPDRFSGHQFPNYSSELNVNALLLGDSALYLCASSEQTSDSYNEQFFGPGTRLTVL.

The rearrangement joins TRBV27 to TRBJ1-1; D is unresolved. With 4 bases removed from V and 0 bases from J, the gap between germline ends came to 6 bases. This CDR3 comprises 13 residues. The germline CDR1 and CDR2 sequences are MNHEY and SMNVEV (reference sequence). This chain's CDR3 is CASSWALNTEAFF. CDR3 in DNA: TGTGCCAGCAGTTGGGCTTTGAACACTGAAGCTTTCTTT.

The chain links TRBV6-1 to TRBJ2-3; the match to TRBD1 covers 9 bases. With V trimmed by 4 bases and J by 6 bases, 11 bases remained unmatched. Per germline, CDR1 MNHNS and CDR2 SASEGT. This CDR3 region has 16 residues. The CDR3 reads CASSAGTGRTRDTQYF. The CDR3 DNA reads TGTGCCAGCAGTGCAGGGACAGGGAGGACCAGGGATACGCAGTATTTT.